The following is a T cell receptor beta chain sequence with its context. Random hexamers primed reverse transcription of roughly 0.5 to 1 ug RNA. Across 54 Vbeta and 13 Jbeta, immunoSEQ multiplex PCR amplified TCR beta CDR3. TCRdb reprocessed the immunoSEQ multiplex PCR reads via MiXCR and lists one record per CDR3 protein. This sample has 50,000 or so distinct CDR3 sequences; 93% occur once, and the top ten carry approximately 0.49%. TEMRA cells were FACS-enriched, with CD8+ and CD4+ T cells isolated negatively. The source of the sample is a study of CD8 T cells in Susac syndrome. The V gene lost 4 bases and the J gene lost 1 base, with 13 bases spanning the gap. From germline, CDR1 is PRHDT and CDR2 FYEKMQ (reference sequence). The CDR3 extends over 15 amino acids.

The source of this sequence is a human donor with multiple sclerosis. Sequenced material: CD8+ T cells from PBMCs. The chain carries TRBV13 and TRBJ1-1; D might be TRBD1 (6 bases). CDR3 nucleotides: TGTGCCAGCAGCTACACAGGGAATCCGAACACTGAAGCTTTCTTT. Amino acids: CASSYTGNPNTEAFF.